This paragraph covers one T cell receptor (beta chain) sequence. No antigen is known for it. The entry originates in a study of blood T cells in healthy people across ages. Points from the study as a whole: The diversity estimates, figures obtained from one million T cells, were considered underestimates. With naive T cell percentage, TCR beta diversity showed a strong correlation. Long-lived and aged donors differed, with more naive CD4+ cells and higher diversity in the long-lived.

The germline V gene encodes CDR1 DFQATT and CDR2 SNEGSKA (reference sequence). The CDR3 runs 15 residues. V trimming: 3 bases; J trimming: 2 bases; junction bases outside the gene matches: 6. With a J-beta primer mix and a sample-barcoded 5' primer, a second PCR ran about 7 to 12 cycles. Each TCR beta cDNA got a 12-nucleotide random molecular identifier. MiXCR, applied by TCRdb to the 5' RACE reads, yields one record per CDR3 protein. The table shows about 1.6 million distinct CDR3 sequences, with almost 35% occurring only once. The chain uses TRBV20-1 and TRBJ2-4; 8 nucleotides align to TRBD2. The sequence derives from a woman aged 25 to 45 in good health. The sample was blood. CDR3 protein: CSASVREGSKNIQYF. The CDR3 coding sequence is TGCAGTGCTAGTGTTCGGGAGGGTTCCAAAAACATTCAGTACTTC.